The TCR beta chain described here comes from a study of T cell changes during pregnancy in multiple sclerosis. The table came from immunoSEQ multiplex PCR; TCRdb's copy has only in-frame clones and leaves some out. The repertoire has 65,000 to 85,000 clones, about 90% of them found once; the top ten carry 0.29%. This CDR3 is built from 15 residues. Looked up from germline, CDR1 is MNHEY and CDR2 is SVGAGI. Germline trimming cut 8 bases from V and 7 bases from J; bases unmatched to any gene: 9. The sequence was obtained from a female donor with multiple sclerosis, enrolled in a pregnancy study. The chain is built from TRBV6-5 and TRBJ1-6; 9 nucleotides agree with TRBD1. The specimen comprised CD4+ T cells from peripheral blood mononuclear cells, sampled after pregnancy. CDR3 amino acids: CASLAGTGINSPLHF. Here the CDR3 DNA reads TGTGCCAGCCTCGCCGGGACAGGGATCAATTCACCCCTCCACTTT.